These 2 T cell receptor beta chains were sequenced from one sample in a study of cytomegalovirus exposure and HLA in healthy donors. A multiplex PCR was run with 60 Vbeta primers and 13 Jbeta primers. Sequenced by immunoSEQ multiplex PCR; TCRdb stores in-frame clones only, minus some. The sample carries over 100,000 clones, roughly 76% recorded once. The sequencing input was PBMCs. These receptors all stem from a woman in her thirties or forties in good health and CMV-seropositive.

This rearrangement joins TRBV6-1 to TRBJ1-1; 7 bases map to TRBD1. The CDR3 runs 13 residues. Germline V gene data show CDR1 as MNHNS and CDR2 as SASEGT. V was pared by 6 bases and J by 0 bases, with 1 base of the junction left unmatched. CDR3 in DNA: TGTGCCAGCAGAGGGACAGTGAACACTGAAGCTTTCTTT. This encodes CASRGTVNTEAFF.

As to this clone: At one end the junction does not follow the germline gene, possibly because of a read error. The gene calls are TRBV15 and TRBJ2-6; 8 nucleotides match TRBD1. The CDR3 contains 16 residues. Per germline, CDR1 LNHNV and CDR2 YYDKDF (reference sequence). The CDR3 nucleotides are TGTGCCACCAGCAGAGATGGGGACACAGGGGGCAACGTCCTGACTTTC. Residues: CATSRDGDTGGNVLTF.